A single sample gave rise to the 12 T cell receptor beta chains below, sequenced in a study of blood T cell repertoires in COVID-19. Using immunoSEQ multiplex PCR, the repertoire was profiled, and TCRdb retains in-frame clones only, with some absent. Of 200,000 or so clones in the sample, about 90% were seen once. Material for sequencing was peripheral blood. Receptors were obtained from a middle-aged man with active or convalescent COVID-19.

The CDR3 protein is CASSARQGQTEAFF. DNA of the CDR3: TGTGCCAGTAGTGCCAGACAGGGGCAAACTGAAGCTTTCTTT. The chain uses TRBV19 and TRBJ1-1; 8 bases match TRBD1. The CDR3 is 14 residues long. J was trimmed by 5 bases and V by 5 bases; bases with no gene match: 7. Germline CDR1 reads LNHDA; CDR2 reads SQIVND (reference sequence). Variable domain in full (rest from reference TRBV19 and TRBJ1-1): DGGITQSPKYLFRKEGQNVTLSCEQNLNHDAMYWYRQDPGQGLRLIYYSQIVNDFQKGDIAEGYSVSREKKESFPLTVTSAQKNPTAFYLCASSARQGQTEAFFGQGTRLTVV.

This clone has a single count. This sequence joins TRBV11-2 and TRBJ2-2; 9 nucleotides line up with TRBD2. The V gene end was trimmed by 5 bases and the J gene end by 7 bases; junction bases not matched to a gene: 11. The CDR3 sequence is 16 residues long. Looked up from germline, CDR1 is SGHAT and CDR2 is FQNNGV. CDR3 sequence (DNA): TGTGCCAGCAGCCCGCGGCGCGGGAGGGTTATCGGGGAGCTGTTTTTT. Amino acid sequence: CASSPRRGRVIGELFF.

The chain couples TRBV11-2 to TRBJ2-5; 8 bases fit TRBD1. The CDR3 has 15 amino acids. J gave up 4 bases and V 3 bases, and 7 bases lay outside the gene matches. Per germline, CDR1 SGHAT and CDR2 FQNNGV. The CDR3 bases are TGTGCCAGCAGCTTGAACAGGGGGTTGCGAGAGACCCAGTACTTC. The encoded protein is CASSLNRGLRETQYF.

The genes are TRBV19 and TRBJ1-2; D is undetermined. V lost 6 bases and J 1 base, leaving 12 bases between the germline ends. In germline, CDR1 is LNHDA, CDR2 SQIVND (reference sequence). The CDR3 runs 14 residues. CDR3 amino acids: CASSLWQFNYGYTF. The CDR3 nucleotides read TGTGCCAGTAGCCTCTGGCAGTTTAACTATGGCTACACCTTC.

DNA of the CDR3: TGTGCCAGCAGCTTGTCAGGGAGGCAAGAGACCCAGTACTTC. Translated: CASSLSGRQETQYF. The chain has TRBV5-4 and TRBJ2-5, with D perhaps TRBD2 (6 bases). CDR1 is SGHNT and CDR2 is YYREEE in the germline V gene (reference sequence). V was cut by 1 base and J by 2 bases, with 9 bases left in between. The CDR3 sequence is 14 residues long.

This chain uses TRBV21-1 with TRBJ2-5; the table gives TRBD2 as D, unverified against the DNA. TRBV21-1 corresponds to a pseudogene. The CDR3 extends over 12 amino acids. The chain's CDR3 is CASSKEAGGKYF. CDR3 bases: TGTGCCAGCAGCAAAGAGGCGGGAGGGAAGTACTTC.

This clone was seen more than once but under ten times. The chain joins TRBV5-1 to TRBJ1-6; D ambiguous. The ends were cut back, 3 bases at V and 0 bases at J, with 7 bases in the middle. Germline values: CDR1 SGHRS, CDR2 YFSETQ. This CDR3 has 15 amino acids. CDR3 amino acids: CASSSVGSYNSPLHF. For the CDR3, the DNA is TGCGCCAGCAGCTCGGTCGGCTCCTATAATTCACCCCTCCACTTT.

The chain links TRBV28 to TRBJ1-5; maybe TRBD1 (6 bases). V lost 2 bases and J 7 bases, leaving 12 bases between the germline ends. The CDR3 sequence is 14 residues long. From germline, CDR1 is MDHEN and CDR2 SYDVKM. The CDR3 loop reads CASSLNPRGQPQHF. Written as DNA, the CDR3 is TGTGCCAGCAGTTTAAATCCAAGGGGGCAGCCCCAGCATTTT.

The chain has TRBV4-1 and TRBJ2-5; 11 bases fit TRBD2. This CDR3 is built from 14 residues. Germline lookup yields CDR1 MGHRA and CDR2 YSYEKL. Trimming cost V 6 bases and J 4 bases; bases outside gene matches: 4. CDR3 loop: CASSQTSGIETQYF. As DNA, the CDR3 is TGCGCCAGCAGTCAGACTAGCGGGATAGAGACCCAGTACTTC.

CDR3 sequence: CASSFSTGGTGGQYF. In DNA form, the CDR3 reads TGTGCCAGCAGTTTTTCGACAGGGGGTACCGGGGGGCAGTACTTC. V and J are TRBV27 and TRBJ2-7, with 9 bases fitting TRBD1. Germline V gives CDR1 MNHEY, CDR2 SMNVEV (reference sequence). With V trimmed by 3 bases and J by 9 bases, 12 bases remained unmatched. The CDR3 length is 15 residues.

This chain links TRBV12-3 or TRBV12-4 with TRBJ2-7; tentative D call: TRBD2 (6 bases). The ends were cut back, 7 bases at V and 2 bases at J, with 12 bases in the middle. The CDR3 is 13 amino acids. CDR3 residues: CASTPGLPYEQYF. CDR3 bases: TGTGCCAGCACACCGGGACTCCCCTACGAGCAGTACTTC.

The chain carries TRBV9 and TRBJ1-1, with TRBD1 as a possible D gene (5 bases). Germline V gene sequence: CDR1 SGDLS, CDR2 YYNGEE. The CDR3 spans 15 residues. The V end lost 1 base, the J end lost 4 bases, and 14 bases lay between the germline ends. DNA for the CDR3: TGTGCCAGCAGCGTACTCCCCGGGGGTGGCACTGAAGCTTTCTTT. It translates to CASSVLPGGGTEAFF.